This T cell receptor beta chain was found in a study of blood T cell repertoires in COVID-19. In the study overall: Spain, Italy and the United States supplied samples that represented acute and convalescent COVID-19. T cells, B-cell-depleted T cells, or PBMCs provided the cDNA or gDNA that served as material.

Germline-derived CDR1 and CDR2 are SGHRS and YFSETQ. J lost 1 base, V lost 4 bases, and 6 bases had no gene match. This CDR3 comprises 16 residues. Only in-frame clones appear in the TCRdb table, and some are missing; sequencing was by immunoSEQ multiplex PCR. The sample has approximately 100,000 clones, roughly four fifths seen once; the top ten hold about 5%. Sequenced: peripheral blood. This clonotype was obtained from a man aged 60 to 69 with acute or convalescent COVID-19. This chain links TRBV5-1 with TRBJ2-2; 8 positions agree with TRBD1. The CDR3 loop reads CASSQTGTGNTGELFF. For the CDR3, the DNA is TGCGCCAGCAGCCAAACCGGGACAGGGAACACCGGGGAGCTGTTTTTT.